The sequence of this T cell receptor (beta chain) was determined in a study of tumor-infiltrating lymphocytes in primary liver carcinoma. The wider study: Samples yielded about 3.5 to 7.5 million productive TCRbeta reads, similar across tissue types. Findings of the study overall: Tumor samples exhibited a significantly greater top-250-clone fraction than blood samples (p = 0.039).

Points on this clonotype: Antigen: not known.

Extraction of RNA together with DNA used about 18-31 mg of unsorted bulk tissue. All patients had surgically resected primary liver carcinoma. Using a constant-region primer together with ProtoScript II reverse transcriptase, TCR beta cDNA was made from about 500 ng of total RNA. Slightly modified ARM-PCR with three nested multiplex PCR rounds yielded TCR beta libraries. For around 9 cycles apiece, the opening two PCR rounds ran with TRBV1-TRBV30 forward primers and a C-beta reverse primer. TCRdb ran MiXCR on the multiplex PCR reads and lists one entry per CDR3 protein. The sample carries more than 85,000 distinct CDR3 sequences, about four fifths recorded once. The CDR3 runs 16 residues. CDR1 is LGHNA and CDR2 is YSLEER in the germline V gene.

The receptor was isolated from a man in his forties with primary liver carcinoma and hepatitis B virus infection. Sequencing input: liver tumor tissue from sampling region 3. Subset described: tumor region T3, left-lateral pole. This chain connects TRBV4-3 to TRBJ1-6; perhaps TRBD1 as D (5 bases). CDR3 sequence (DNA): TGCACCGGCAGCTCCTGGGACGGGGGAAGGAATTCACCCCTCCACTTT. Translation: CTGSSWDGGRNSPLHF.